This T cell receptor beta chain was found in a study of blood T cell repertoires in COVID-19. In the study overall: Acute and convalescent COVID-19 samples came from the United States, Italy and Spain. Sample material is recorded as cDNA or gDNA derived from T cells, B-cell-depleted T cells, or PBMCs.

The authors' processing: Nucleated cell counts were estimated from reference gene primer amplification. Data came from immunoSEQ multiplex PCR; TCRdb stores just in-frame clones and leaves some out. That table furnishes V, J and clone size, whereas the DNA furnished D and trimming. The sample lists under 95,000 clones, around 84% occurring once. Per the germline V gene, CDR1 is SNHLY and CDR2 is FYNNEI. The CDR3 is made up of 14 amino acids. V trimming: 5 bases; J trimming: 5 bases; junction bases outside the gene matches: 9. This TCR was recovered from a middle-aged man with acute or convalescent COVID-19. The chain couples TRBV2 to TRBJ2-7; 7 nucleotides align to TRBD1. Material for sequencing was peripheral blood. The CDR3 loop is CASSSDRVTHEQYF. DNA of the CDR3: TGTGCCAGCAGTAGCGACAGGGTGACCCACGAGCAGTACTTC.